A selection of T cell receptor beta chains follows, all from one sample in a study of blood T cell repertoires in COVID-19. Sequenced by immunoSEQ multiplex PCR; TCRdb stores in-frame clones only, minus some. The table has about 120,000 clones, 80% to 90% seen once. The specimen was peripheral blood. Receptor source: a man between 60 and 75 years old with COVID-19, enrolled during active disease. Both conserved end residues are part of each CDR3. D genes are given only for firm matches. Where a row states a size, it is once, few, many or the class of an expanded clone; other rows omit it.

>TRBV7-9|TRBJ1-2|.|few
CASSHRWEPGHYGYTF
TGTGCCAGCAGCCATCGGTGGGAGCCCGGGCACTATGGCTACACCTTC
>TRBV5-8|TRBJ1-2|.|.
CASRKSVEVHGYTF
TGTGCCAGCAGGAAGTCCGTGGAGGTCCATGGCTACACCTTC
>TRBV5-1|TRBJ2-2|.|.
CASSLVVAGTGELFF
TGCGCCAGCAGCTTGGTCGTGGCAGGTACCGGGGAGCTGTTTTTT
>TRBV19|TRBJ1-2|TRBD1|once
CASSNWETGALGYTF
TGTGCCAGTAGTAACTGGGAGACAGGGGCTTTGGGCTACACCTTC
>TRBV5-6|TRBJ2-5|.|.
CASSLTEYQETQYF
TGTGCCAGCAGCTTAACCGAGTACCAAGAGACCCAGTACTTC
>TRBV5-1|TRBJ2-7|.|.
CASSLGQALSYEQYF
TGCGCCAGCAGCTTGGGACAGGCACTCTCCTACGAGCAGTACTTC
>TRBV5-3|TRBJ1-2|TRBD1|once
CARSLPPGQGENYGYTF
TGTGCCAGAAGCTTACCTCCGGGACAGGGGGAGAACTATGGCTACACCTTC
>TRBV18|TRBJ2-1|TRBD1|.
CASSTRQGISYNEQFF
TGTGCCAGCTCAACCCGACAGGGAATCTCCTACAATGAGCAGTTCTTC
>TRBV19|TRBJ1-1|TRBD1|.
CASSADRATEAFF
TGTGCCAGTAGTGCGGACAGGGCCACTGAAGCTTTCTTT
>TRBV4-2|TRBJ2-3|.|.
CASSQDRGWADTQYF
TGTGCCAGCAGCCAAGATCGGGGGTGGGCAGATACGCAGTATTTT
>TRBV24-1|TRBJ1-2|.|.
CATSEGGDYGYTF
TGTGCCACCAGTGAGGGAGGGGACTATGGCTACACCTTC
>TRBV2|TRBJ2-1|.|.
CASSRGSRVGYYNEQFF
TGTGCCAGCAGTCGCGGCTCCAGAGTTGGCTATTACAATGAGCAGTTCTTC
>TRBV4-3|TRBJ1-1|.|.
CASSQAGNTEAFF
TGCGCCAGCAGCCAAGCAGGGAACACTGAAGCTTTCTTT
>TRBV28|TRBJ1-2|.|.
CASWGQDGYTF
TGTGCCTCGTGGGGCCAGGATGGCTACACCTTC
>TRBV2|TRBJ1-5|TRBD1|.
CASSTGVDQPQHF
TGTGCCAGCAGTACAGGGGTGGACCAGCCCCAGCATTTT
>TRBV7-9|TRBJ1-6|.|.
CASSLQDSPLHF
TGTGCCAGCAGCTTACAGGATTCACCCCTCCACTTT
>TRBV29-1|TRBJ1-1|.|.
CSVRYRQDTEAFF
TGCAGCGTTAGATACCGACAGGACACTGAAGCTTTCTTT
>TRBV6-5|TRBJ1-4|.|once
CASSSSGYKEKLFF
TGTGCCAGCAGTTCTAGCGGTTATAAGGAAAAACTGTTTTTT
>TRBV9|TRBJ1-2|.|.
CASSDTRGGGYTF
TGTGCCAGCAGTGATACGAGGGGGGGCGGCTACACCTTC
>TRBV7-3|TRBJ1-2|TRBD1|.
CASSLEARTGVHGGYTF
TGTGCCAGCAGCTTAGAGGCCAGGACAGGGGTACATGGTGGCTACACCTTC
>TRBV4-1|TRBJ1-2|TRBD1|.
CASSQEQRTGNNYGYTF
TGCGCCAGCAGCCAGGAACAAAGGACAGGGAATAACTATGGCTACACCTTC
>TRBV6-2/TRBV6-3|TRBJ1-4|.|few
CASSRSPTLFSAELFF
TGTGCCAGCAGCCGCAGCCCGACCCTGTTTTCCGCGGAACTGTTTTTT
>TRBV7-8|TRBJ1-1|TRBD1|.
CASSRGTGGRVAFF
TGTGCCAGCAGCCGAGGGACAGGGGGAAGGGTAGCTTTCTTT
>TRBV28|TRBJ2-2|.|.
CASEAENTGELFF
TGTGCCAGCGAGGCGGAGAACACCGGGGAGCTGTTTTTT
>TRBV10-3|TRBJ1-1|.|.
CAISLMSGVMNTEAFF
TGTGCCATCAGTCTTATGTCAGGGGTTATGAACACTGAAGCTTTCTTT
>TRBV9|TRBJ1-1|.|few
CASSVAGPNTEAFF
TGTGCCAGCAGCGTAGCAGGCCCGAACACTGAAGCTTTCTTT
>TRBV5-1|TRBJ1-4|TRBD1|.
CASSSEGTGTNEKLFF
TGCGCCAGCAGCTCGGAGGGGACAGGCACAAATGAAAAACTGTTTTTT
>TRBV6-5|TRBJ2-7|.|.
CATQLVLYEQYF
TGTGCCACCCAGCTAGTTCTCTACGAGCAGTACTTC
>TRBV30|TRBJ2-5|.|.
CAWSTGQGGTQYF
TGTGCCTGGAGTACAGGCCAGGGAGGGACCCAGTACTTC
>TRBV19|TRBJ2-4|.|.
CASRTGMWDIQYF
TGTGCCAGTAGAACAGGGATGTGGGACATTCAGTACTTC
>TRBV19|TRBJ1-5|TRBD1|.
CASTLRTGAFQPQHF
TGTGCCAGTACCCTGAGGACAGGGGCTTTTCAGCCCCAGCATTTT
>TRBV24-1|TRBJ2-5|TRBD2|.
CATSDQTSGGQETQYF
TGTGCCACCAGTGACCAAACTAGCGGGGGTCAAGAGACCCAGTACTTC
>TRBV29-1|TRBJ1-1|.|once
CSAGRQTGPEAFF
TGCAGCGCTGGTCGACAGACGGGCCCTGAAGCTTTCTTT
>TRBV27|TRBJ2-7|TRBD1|few
CASSLRGQYEQYF
TGTGCCAGCAGTTTACGGGGACAGTACGAGCAGTACTTC
>TRBV14|TRBJ2-1|.|.
CASSQVVREEQFF
TGTGCCAGCAGCCAAGTGGTAAGGGAGGAGCAGTTCTTC
>TRBV30|TRBJ1-5|.|few
CAWSNGYGTGGNQPQHF
TGTGCCTGGAGTAACGGATACGGGACGGGGGGCAATCAGCCCCAGCATTTT
>TRBV5-1|TRBJ1-3|.|.
CASSPGVAGNTIYF
TGCGCCAGCAGCCCAGGGGTTGCTGGAAACACCATATATTTT
>TRBV7-3|TRBJ1-5|.|.
CASSSGAGQPQHF
TGTGCCAGCAGCTCTGGGGCCGGCCAGCCCCAGCATTTT
>TRBV9|TRBJ2-5|TRBD2|.
CASSVDVRGGFETQYF
TGTGCCAGCAGCGTAGACGTGCGGGGGGGCTTCGAGACCCAGTACTTC
>TRBV7-2|TRBJ1-5|TRBD1|.
CASSLDRAAQPQHF
TGTGCCAGCAGCTTGGACAGGGCGGCTCAGCCCCAGCATTTT
>TRBV5-1|TRBJ2-1|TRBD1|.
CASSPTGTGLDNEQFF
TGCGCCAGCAGCCCAACCGGGACAGGGCTAGACAATGAGCAGTTCTTC
>TRBV2|TRBJ1-1|.|.
CASTPPGMNTEAFF
TGTGCCAGCACGCCTCCAGGGATGAACACTGAAGCTTTCTTT
>TRBV2|TRBJ2-2|TRBD2|.
CASTSGGAGTGELFF
TGTGCCAGCACTAGCGGGGGGGCGGGAACCGGGGAGCTGTTTTTT
>TRBV21-1|TRBJ1-5|.|.
CASSKEARGDSNQPQHF
TGTGCCAGCAGCAAAGAGGCCAGGGGGGATAGCAATCAGCCCCAGCATTTT
>TRBV7-3|TRBJ2-7|TRBD2|.
CASSLLAGVSEQYF
TGTGCCAGCAGCTTACTAGCGGGGGTAAGCGAGCAGTACTTC
>TRBV27|TRBJ2-7|.|once
CASSLTQVGTYEQYF
TGTGCCAGCAGCCTGACACAGGTTGGCACCTACGAGCAGTACTTC
>TRBV10-2|TRBJ2-7|TRBD1|.
CASRQGAGGPYEQYF
TGCGCCAGCCGCCAGGGGGCCGGGGGACCCTACGAGCAGTACTTC
>TRBV5-1|TRBJ2-6|.|.
CASSLAFGGTGANVLTF
TGCGCCAGCAGCTTGGCCTTTGGGGGGACTGGGGCCAACGTCCTGACTTTC
>TRBV30|TRBJ1-4|.|.
CAWSPGRGEKLFF
TGTGCCTGGAGTCCGGGTAGAGGCGAAAAACTGTTTTTT
>TRBV5-1|TRBJ1-6|TRBD1|.
CASSPGTGNSPLHF
TGCGCCAGCAGCCCCGGGACAGGGAATTCACCCCTCCACTTT
>TRBV7-2|TRBJ1-6|.|.
CASTSVIVSPLHF
TGTGCCAGCACCTCGGTAATAGTTTCACCCCTCCACTTT
>TRBV7-2|TRBJ1-1|.|once
CASSQNTEAFF
TGTGCCAGCAGCCAGAACACTGAAGCTTTCTTT